This TCR beta chain was captured by sequencing in a study of blood T cells in healthy people across ages. In the study overall: The capture of about one barcoded beta molecule per two T cells was achieved by template switching.

Whole-study results and caveats: Considered underestimates were the diversity estimates obtained from one million T cells. As naive T cell percentage varied, TCR beta diversity correlated strongly with it.

Regarding this clonotype: Its antigen is not known.

PBMCs, at least 6 million per sample, were isolated. Sample-barcoded 5' priming and a J-beta primer mix drove a second PCR of about 7 to 12 cycles. TCRdb re-called the 5' RACE reads through MiXCR, storing one row per CDR3 protein. The sample holds about 720,000 distinct CDR3 sequences, 20% to 25% seen once. Sequencing input: blood. The sequence derives from a man aged 70 or older in good health.

DNA for the CDR3: TGTGCCATCAAAGGGGGGACCTACGAGCAGTACTTC. Protein: CAIKGGTYEQYF. This sequence joins TRBV10-3 and TRBJ2-1, with D perhaps given as TRBD1 or TRBD2 (6 bases each). The end of the DNA is better explained by TRBJ2-7, so the J call may be wrong. The CDR3 covers 12 residues. In germline, CDR1 is ENHRY, CDR2 SYGVKD.